The source of this TCR beta chain is a study of T cell responses to AZD1222 COVID-19 vaccine. Notes on the study in general: Among AZD1222 vaccinees, only six were seropositive at baseline. When two AZD1222 doses had been given, Spike-specific TCR breadth and depth rose. Possibly, clonal diversity was underestimated; donors were largely white British and included more females. The repertoires were collected only after the peak T cell response.

Concerning this clone itself: What it binds is not known.

Germline V lookup: CDR1 SEHNR, CDR2 FQNEAQ (reference sequence). The trim removed 6 bases at V and 6 bases at J, leaving 17 bases unmatched. The CDR3 totals 17 residues. This table comes from immunoSEQ multiplex PCR, and its TCRdb copy is limited to in-frame clones, with some not included. This table has 150,000 to 200,000 clones, about 92% appearing once. The sequences come from peripheral blood, collected 28 days after the second AZD1222 dose. The clonotype originates from an adult who received the AZD1222 COVID-19 vaccine. This chain links TRBV7-9 with TRBJ2-3; 8 nucleotides line up with TRBD2. The chain's CDR3 is CASRSRSTGTSRDTQYF. For the CDR3, the DNA is TGTGCCAGCAGGAGTAGATCTACCGGGACTAGTCGCGATACGCAGTATTTT.